This TCR beta chain derives from a study of CD8 T cells in ankylosing spondylitis. In TCRdb, the 5' RACE reads were re-called with MiXCR into one record per CDR3 protein. The sample consists of about 440,000 distinct CDR3 sequences, approximately 17% of them appearing once. The study's findings and limits: Disease-linked clones were found to be CD8+ and relatively rare in peripheral blood. Fewer than ten highly homologous variants made up a TCR beta motif that seemed to typify ankylosing spondylitis blood.

The CDR3 has 14 residues. Trimming cost V 0 bases and J 5 bases, with 8 bases left between them. Germline lookup yields CDR1 MNHEY and CDR2 SMNVEV (reference sequence). As for this clonotype: Its antigen remains unknown.

This clonotype was obtained from a male donor with ankylosing spondylitis. The chain carries TRBV27 and TRBJ1-5; no clear D gene. Sequencing used blood, either unsorted or a sorted T cell fraction (not recorded which). CDR3 coding DNA: TGTGCCAGCAGTTTATCGGGCAGCTATCAGCCCCAGCATTTT. This gives the protein CASSLSGSYQPQHF.